These 4 T cell receptor beta chains were all obtained from the same sample, sequenced in a study of cytomegalovirus exposure and HLA in healthy donors. Vbeta (60) and Jbeta (13) primers were used in the PCR. Generated by immunoSEQ multiplex PCR, the TCRdb table keeps only in-frame clones and is missing some. This sample has approximately 90,000 clones, with around 75% found just once. Source material: PBMCs. The receptors here all came from a man aged 35-49 years in good health and CMV-seronegative.

The chain joins TRBV4-2 to TRBJ2-5; TRBD1 might be the D (6 bases). The germline CDR1 and CDR2 sequences are LGHNA and YNFKEQ. CDR3 length equals 16 residues. With 0 bases removed from V and 6 bases from J, the gap between germline ends came to 17 bases. CDR3 nucleotide sequence: TGTGCCAGCAGCCAAGAGTATAGGACAGCAAGGAAGACCCAGTACTTC. Its translation: CASSQEYRTARKTQYF.

This chain uses TRBV6-5 with TRBJ2-1, with 7 bases lining up with TRBD1. The CDR3 sequence is 13 residues long. Trimming at V came to 6 bases and at J to 7 bases, leaving 6 bases not matched to a gene. CDR1 MNHEY and CDR2 SVGAGI come from the germline V gene. The CDR3 DNA is TGTGCCAGCAGGACGACAGGGCCAAATGAGCAGTTCTTC. The encoded protein is CASRTTGPNEQFF.

J is TRBJ1-5 and V is TRBV28; D call uncertain. V lost 6 bases to trimming and J lost 7 bases, with 16 bases between them. The CDR3 sequence is 14 residues long. Germline CDR1 MDHEN, CDR2 SYDVKM. This CDR3 is CASSQQRGKQPQHF. CDR3 nucleotide sequence: TGTGCCAGCAGCCAGCAGAGAGGGAAACAGCCCCAGCATTTT.

The genes are TRBV27 and TRBJ1-2; D unresolved. Trimming cost V 5 bases and J 1 base, with 11 bases left between them. This CDR3 has 14 amino acids. Per germline, CDR1 MNHEY and CDR2 SMNVEV (reference sequence). CDR3 in DNA: TGTGCCAGCAGTATTAACAGCTTTAACTATGGCTACACCTTC. This translates into CASSINSFNYGYTF.